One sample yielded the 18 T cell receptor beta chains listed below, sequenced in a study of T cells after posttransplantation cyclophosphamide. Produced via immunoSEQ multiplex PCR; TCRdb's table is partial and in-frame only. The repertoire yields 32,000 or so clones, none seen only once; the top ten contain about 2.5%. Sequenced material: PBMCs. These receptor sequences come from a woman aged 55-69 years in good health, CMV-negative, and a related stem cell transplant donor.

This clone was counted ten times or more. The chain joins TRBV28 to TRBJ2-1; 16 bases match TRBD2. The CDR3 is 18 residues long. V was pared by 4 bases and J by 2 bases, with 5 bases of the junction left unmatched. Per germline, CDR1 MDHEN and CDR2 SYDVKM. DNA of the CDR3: TGTGCCAGCAGTTGGATGGGGACTAGCGGGGGGGCCTACAATGAGCAGTTCTTC. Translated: CASSWMGTSGGAYNEQFF.

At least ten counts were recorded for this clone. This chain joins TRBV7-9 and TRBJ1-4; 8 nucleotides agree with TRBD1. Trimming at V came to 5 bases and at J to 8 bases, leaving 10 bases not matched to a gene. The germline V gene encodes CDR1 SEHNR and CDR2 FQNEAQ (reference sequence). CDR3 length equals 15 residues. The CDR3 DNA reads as TGTGCCAGCAGCGGAGCAGGGGGCGCTCAGGAAAAACTGTTTTTT. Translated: CASSGAGGAQEKLFF.

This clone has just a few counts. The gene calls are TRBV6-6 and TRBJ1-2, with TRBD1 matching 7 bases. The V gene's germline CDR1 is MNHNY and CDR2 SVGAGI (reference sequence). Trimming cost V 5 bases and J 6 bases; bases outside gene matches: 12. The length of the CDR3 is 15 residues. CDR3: CASSPLGGGADGYTF. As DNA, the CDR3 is TGTGCCAGCAGTCCCCTTGGAGGGGGCGCAGATGGCTACACCTTC.

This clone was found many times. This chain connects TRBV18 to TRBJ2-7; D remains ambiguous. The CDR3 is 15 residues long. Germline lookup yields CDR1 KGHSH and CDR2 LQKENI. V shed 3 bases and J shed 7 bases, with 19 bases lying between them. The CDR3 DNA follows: TGTGCCAGCTCACCCTACTCTGGATCCCGGCGGGAGCAGTACTTC. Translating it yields CASSPYSGSRREQYF.

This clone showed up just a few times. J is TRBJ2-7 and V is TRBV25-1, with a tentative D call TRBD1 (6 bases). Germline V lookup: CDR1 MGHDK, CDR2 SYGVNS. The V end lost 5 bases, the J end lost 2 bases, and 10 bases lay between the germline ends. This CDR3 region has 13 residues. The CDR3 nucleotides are TGTGCCAGCAGTCCCCAGGGGACCTACGAGCAGTACTTC. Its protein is CASSPQGTYEQYF.

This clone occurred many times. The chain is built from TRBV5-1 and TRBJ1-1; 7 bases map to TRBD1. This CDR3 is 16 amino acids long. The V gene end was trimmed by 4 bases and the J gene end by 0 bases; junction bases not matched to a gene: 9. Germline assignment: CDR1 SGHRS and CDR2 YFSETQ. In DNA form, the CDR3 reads TGCGCCAGCAGCCCAGATGGACAGGCGATGAACACTGAAGCTTTCTTT. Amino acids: CASSPDGQAMNTEAFF.

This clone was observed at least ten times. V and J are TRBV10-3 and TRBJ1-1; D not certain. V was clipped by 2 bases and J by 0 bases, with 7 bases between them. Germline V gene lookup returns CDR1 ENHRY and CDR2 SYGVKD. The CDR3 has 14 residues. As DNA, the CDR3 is TGTGCCATCAGTGAGGGGCAGCTGAACACTGAAGCTTTCTTT. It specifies CAISEGQLNTEAFF.

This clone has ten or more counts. DNA of the CDR3: TGTGCCACCGAGGACAGGGAGGGGACCCAGTACTTC. Its translation: CATEDREGTQYF. The V call is TRBV19, the J call TRBJ2-5; D is possibly TRBD1 (8 bases). Germline loops: CDR1 LNHDA, CDR2 SQIVND (reference sequence). The CDR3 loop spans 12 amino acids. V lost 10 bases and J lost 7, with 16 bases in between.

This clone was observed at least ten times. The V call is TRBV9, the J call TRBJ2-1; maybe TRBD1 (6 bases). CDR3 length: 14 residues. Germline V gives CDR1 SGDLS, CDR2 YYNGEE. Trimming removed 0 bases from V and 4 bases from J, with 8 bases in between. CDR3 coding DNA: TGTGCCAGCAGCGTAGACAGGGCTTACAATGAGCAGTTCTTC. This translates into CASSVDRAYNEQFF.

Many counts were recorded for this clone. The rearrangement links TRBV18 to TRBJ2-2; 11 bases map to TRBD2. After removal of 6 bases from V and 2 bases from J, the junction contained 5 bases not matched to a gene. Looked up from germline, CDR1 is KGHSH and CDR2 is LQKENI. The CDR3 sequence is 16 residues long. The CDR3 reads CASSQGLAVNTGELFF. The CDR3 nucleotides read TGTGCCAGCTCCCAGGGACTAGCGGTTAACACCGGGGAGCTGTTTTTT.

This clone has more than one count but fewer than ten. CDR3 protein: CASRTGTDTDTQYF. DNA for the CDR3: TGCGCCAGCAGAACCGGGACAGACACAGATACGCAGTATTTT. The V and J genes are TRBV5-1 and TRBJ2-3, with 7 nucleotides matching TRBD1. The CDR3 runs to 14 residues. Trimming took 5 bases from V and 2 from J; bases not matched to a gene: 5. The V gene's germline CDR1 is SGHRS and CDR2 YFSETQ.

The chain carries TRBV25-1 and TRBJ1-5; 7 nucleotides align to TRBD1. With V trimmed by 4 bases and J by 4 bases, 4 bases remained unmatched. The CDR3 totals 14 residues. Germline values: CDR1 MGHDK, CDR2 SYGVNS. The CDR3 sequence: CASSGQGDNQPQHF. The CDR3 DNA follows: TGTGCCAGCAGTGGCCAGGGGGATAATCAGCCCCAGCATTTT.

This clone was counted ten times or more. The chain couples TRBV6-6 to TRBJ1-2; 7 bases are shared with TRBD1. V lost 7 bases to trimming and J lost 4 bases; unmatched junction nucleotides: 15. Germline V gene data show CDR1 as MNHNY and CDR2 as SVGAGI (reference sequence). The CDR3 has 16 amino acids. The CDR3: CASKILQGSFTYGYTF. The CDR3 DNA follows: TGTGCCAGCAAAATATTACAGGGGTCATTCACCTATGGCTACACCTTC.

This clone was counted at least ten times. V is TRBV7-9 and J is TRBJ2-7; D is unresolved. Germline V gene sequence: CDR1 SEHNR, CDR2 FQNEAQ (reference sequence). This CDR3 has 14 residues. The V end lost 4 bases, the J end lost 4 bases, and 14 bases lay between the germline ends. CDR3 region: CASSSRVLGYEQYF. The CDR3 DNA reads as TGTGCCAGCAGCTCAAGGGTCTTAGGATACGAGCAGTACTTC.

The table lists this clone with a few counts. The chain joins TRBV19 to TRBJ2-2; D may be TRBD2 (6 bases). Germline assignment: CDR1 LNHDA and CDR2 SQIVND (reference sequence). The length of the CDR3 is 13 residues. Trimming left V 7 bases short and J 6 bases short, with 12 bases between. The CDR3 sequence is CASTRGLAGELFF. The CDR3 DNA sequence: TGTGCCAGTACTCGGGGGTTGGCCGGGGAGCTGTTTTTT.

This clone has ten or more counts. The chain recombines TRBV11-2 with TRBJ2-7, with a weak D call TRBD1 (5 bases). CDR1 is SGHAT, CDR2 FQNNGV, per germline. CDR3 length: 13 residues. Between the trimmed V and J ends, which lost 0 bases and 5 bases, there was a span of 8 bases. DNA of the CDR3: TGTGCCAGCAGCTTAGATAGGGGTAACGAGCAGTACTTC. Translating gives CASSLDRGNEQYF.

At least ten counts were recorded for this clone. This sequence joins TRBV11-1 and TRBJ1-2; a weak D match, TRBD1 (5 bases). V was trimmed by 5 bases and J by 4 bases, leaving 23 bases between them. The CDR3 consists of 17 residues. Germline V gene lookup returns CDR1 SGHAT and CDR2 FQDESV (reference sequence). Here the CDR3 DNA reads TGTGCCAGCAGCCAGACGCCGACCCCGGGACTTACCTATGGCTACACCTTC. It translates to CASSQTPTPGLTYGYTF.

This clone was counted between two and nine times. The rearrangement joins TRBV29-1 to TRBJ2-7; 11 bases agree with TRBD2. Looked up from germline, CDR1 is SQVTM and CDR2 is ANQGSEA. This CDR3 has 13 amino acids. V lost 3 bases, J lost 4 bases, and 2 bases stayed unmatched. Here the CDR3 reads CSVETSGKYEQYF. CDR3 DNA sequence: TGCAGCGTTGAGACTAGCGGGAAATACGAGCAGTACTTC.